This paragraph reports one T cell receptor beta chain. The V gene's germline CDR1 is SNHLY and CDR2 FYNNEI. The V end lost 4 bases, the J end lost 4 bases, and 13 bases lay between the germline ends. This CDR3 is built from 15 residues. These data are taken from a study of blood T cell repertoires in COVID-19. Study-level background: PBMCs, B-cell-depleted T cells, or T cells provided the cDNA or gDNA that made up the material.

Authors' methods: Amplifying reference gene primers gave estimates of nucleated cell counts. Libraries were prepared by immunoSEQ multiplex PCR; TCRdb keeps only in-frame clonotypes and omits some of them. That table gives V, J and clone size, and the DNA gave D and trimming. The data show about 130,000 clones, approximately 80% seen once. The TCR was taken from an elderly man with acute or convalescent COVID-19. Source material: peripheral blood. The chain combines TRBV2 with TRBJ2-2; D is unresolved. The CDR3 reads CASSGTGLSTGELFF. The CDR3 bases are TGTGCCAGCAGTGGTACGGGTCTCAGCACCGGGGAGCTGTTTTTT.